Sequencing of this TCR beta chain was carried out in a study of vaccination and CD4 T cells after COVID-19 (dated by TCRdb to between 2021 and 2024). In the study overall: The convalescent cohort included six males and four females, with two Hispanic individuals, seven Caucasians, two Asians and one multiracial person. Participants received two doses of either the Pfizer-BioNTech BNT162b2 vaccine (n=8) or the Moderna mRNA-1273 vaccine (n=2). In 10 COVID-19 convalescent patients and 4 infection-naive healthy vaccine recipients, the spike-specific CD4+ TCR repertoire before mRNA vaccination was compared with the repertoire after mRNA vaccination. As controls, cultures received a CEFX viral epitope pool (the positive control), an HIV-1 Nef peptide pool (the negative control), or no peptide at all. Post-COVID blood samples from convalescent patients were collected a median of around 100 days after diagnosis, with a range of 35 to 161 days. Overlapping spike peptide pools from SARS-CoV-2 and from the common cold coronaviruses HCoV-NL63, HCoV-OC43 and HCoV-229E were used as culture stimuli. Post-vaccine blood samples were collected a median of approximately eleven weeks after the second vaccine dose, ranging from roughly 13 to 250 days. Overall study outcomes, separate from this receptor: The median number of SARS-CoV-2-reactive clonotypes rose from 21 after infection to some 37 after vaccination, but the change was not significant. Only a relatively small number of convalescent patients were included in the study, and early timepoints following natural infection were not analyzed. Among convalescent patients, a median roughly 90% of the SARS-CoV-2-reactive clones seen after vaccination appeared only after vaccination, which suggests priming specific to the vaccine. Of the vaccine-specific clones in convalescent patients, 304 of 307, or nearly all, reacted only to SARS-CoV-2 spike and did not cross-react with common cold coronaviruses.

Remarks on this clonotype: The target of this receptor is not known. Base qualities are not provided; no much larger clone lies one nucleotide away.

Interpreted using the paper, the treatment or condition label stands for: approximately 11-day PBMC culture with coronavirus spike peptide pools or control peptides (ViraFEST assay). The ViraFEST assay, used in the study, expanded antigen-specific T cells with peptide pools and then identified the expanded clonotypes through TCR sequencing. The absence of prior SARS-CoV-2 infection in healthy vaccine recipients was confirmed by negative nucleocapsid antibody tests before and after vaccination. Each well held roughly 2 million PBMCs cultured in IMDM containing roughly 5% human AB serum and roughly 10 IU/ml IL-2, with around 9.7 ug/ml peptide pools added. On days 3 and 7, half of the culture medium was replaced with fresh IL-2-containing medium. Once the cells had been in culture for around 10 days, the EasySep CD4+ T cell isolation kit was used to isolate CD4+ T cells by negative selection. Ficoll-Paque Plus gradient centrifugation was used to isolate PBMCs from whole blood, and the isolated PBMCs were then either used fresh or cryopreserved at -140C. Triplicate wells were generally used for each culture condition.

Preparation of the library involved PCR. TCR sequencing of DNA from cultured CD4+ T cells used the Oncomine TCR Beta short-read assay at the Johns Hopkins FTIC core. Genomic DNA was extracted from the cultured CD4+ T cells with the QIAamp micro DNA kit. Oncomine TCR Beta libraries from cultured CD4+ T cells were pooled using unique dual indexes and sequenced on an Illumina iSeq 100. On the study's bioinformatics: Non-productive sequences were removed, and CDR3s not starting with C, not ending with F or W, or shorter than 7 amino acids were discarded. The MANAFEST web application identified antigen-specific clonotypes by comparing peptide-stimulated wells against reference wells and other culture wells. For a clone to be called positive, the clone needed an FDR below 0.05, an odds ratio above 5, and a productive frequency above 0.1% in at least two of three replicate wells. A clonotype was classed as cross-reactive if the clonotype showed significant expansion both in SARS-CoV-2 spike wells and in at least one common cold coronavirus spike condition. Similarity between CDR3 sequences was evaluated in R version 3.6.1 using Levenshtein distances (stringdist) and unrooted phylogenetic trees (ape). Starting from the raw public reads, TCRdb applied fastp trimming at Q25, assembled clones with MiXCR and retained in-frame beta chains. When rows share a CDR3 protein, they turn into one entry using the most common DNA and genes. What appears here as the V and J calls and clone size reflects TCRdb's work, not the paper's. The sample table shows approximately 16,000 distinct CDR3 sequences, and 30% to 40% are seen once. The ten largest make up more than 20% of the sample.

The source of this sequence is a human donor who received a COVID-19 vaccine. Here the sequenced sample was CD4+ T cells from blood, cultured in vitro, taken before SARS-CoV-2 vaccination.

The DNA reads as follows: TGTGCCAGCAGCTTAGATTCCTGGCGGTCCTATGGCTACACCTTC. The encoded protein is CASSLDSWRSYGYTF. The chain uses TRBV7-9 and TRBJ1-2, with no confident D gene call. Taken from the germline V gene (reference sequence), the CDR1 and CDR2 loops are SEHNR and FQNEAQ. Including cysteine and phenylalanine, the CDR3 has 15 amino acids. This entry keeps only the CDR3 DNA: 45 bases, framed from base 1. V loses 1 base of germline sequence and J loses 4 bases, and the interval between the two ends is 13 bases. Supplemented by the reference TRBV7-9 and TRBJ1-2 proteins around the CDR3, the complete variable domain is DTGVSQNPRHKITKRGQNVTFRCDPISEHNRLYWYRQTLGQGPEFLTYFQNEAQLEKSRLLSDRFSAERPKGSFSTLEIQRTEQGDSAMYLCASSLDSWRSYGYTFGSGTRLTVV.